A selection of T cell receptor beta chains follows, all from one sample in a study of control samples from healthy donors and cancer patients. Sequencing used immunoSEQ multiplex PCR; TCRdb keeps in-frame clones, though not all of them. The sample lists 100,000 to 150,000 clones, roughly 92% occurring once. Sequences were obtained from blood. These receptors originate from a man younger than 35 in good health. Each CDR3 is given with its conserved first and last residue. D genes are given only for firm matches. Some rows mark clone size as missing; the rest say once, few, many or name a class of expanded clone.

CDR3 protein | CDR3 DNA | V gene | clone size | D gene | J gene
CAISDFRAPDTQYF | TGTGCCATCAGTGATTTCAGGGCCCCAGATACGCAGTATTTT | TRBV10-3 | - | - | TRBJ2-3
CAWSVLGGTEAFF | TGTGCCTGGAGTGTACTAGGGGGGACTGAAGCTTTCTTT | TRBV30 | - | - | TRBJ1-1
CASSSQGAHVGQPQHF | TGTGCCAGCAGTTCTCAGGGGGCTCATGTGGGTCAGCCCCAGCATTTT | TRBV27 | - | TRBD1 | TRBJ1-5
CASSPGTVVSGANVLTF | TGCGCCAGCAGCCCCGGGACTGTAGTCTCTGGGGCCAACGTCCTGACTTTC | TRBV5-1 | - | - | TRBJ2-6
CASSRPLETQYF | TGTGCCAGCAGCCGCCCTCTTGAGACCCAGTACTTC | TRBV3-1/TRBV3-2 | - | - | TRBJ2-5
CASGGFEFEHNEQFF | TGTGCCAGCGGAGGGTTTGAGTTCGAACACAATGAGCAGTTCTTC | TRBV2 | - | - | TRBJ2-1
CASSQDRGGPYNEQFF | TGTGCCAGCAGCCAGGATCGCGGGGGGCCCTACAATGAGCAGTTCTTC | TRBV4-2 | - | TRBD2 | TRBJ2-1
CASSAIQGPGHEQYF | TGTGCCAGCAGCGCGATACAGGGTCCGGGCCACGAGCAGTACTTC | TRBV7-7 | - | - | TRBJ2-7
CASSYKGGQWAYGYTF | TGTGCCAGCAGCTACAAGGGGGGACAGTGGGCCTATGGCTACACCTTC | TRBV6-5 | once | TRBD1 | TRBJ1-2
CASSPRSEVNTEAFF | TGTGCCAGCTCACCACGGAGCGAGGTGAACACTGAAGCTTTCTTT | TRBV18 | - | - | TRBJ1-1
CASSSTQGTYEQYF | TGTGCCAGCAGTTCGACACAGGGAACCTACGAGCAGTACTTC | TRBV6-5 | - | - | TRBJ2-7
CTSSQDPDSMNTEAFF | TGCACCAGCAGCCAAGACCCCGACAGCATGAACACTGAAGCTTTCTTT | TRBV1 | - | - | TRBJ1-1
CASSSVGTDTQYF | TGTGCCAGCAGCTCTGTGGGGACAGATACGCAGTATTTT | TRBV5-4 | - | - | TRBJ2-3
CSARNYHEQYF | TGCAGTGCTAGAAACTACCACGAGCAGTACTTC | TRBV20-1 | once | - | TRBJ2-7
CASSVGQGPYNEQFF | TGCGCCAGCAGCGTAGGACAGGGACCCTACAATGAGCAGTTCTTC | TRBV5-1 | - | TRBD1 | TRBJ2-1
CAWTQWNTEAFF | TGTGCCTGGACACAATGGAACACTGAAGCTTTCTTT | TRBV30 | - | - | TRBJ1-1
CASSYSQRTGFEQYF | TGTGCCAGCAGTTACTCGCAGAGGACAGGGTTCGAGCAGTACTTC | TRBV6-5 | - | TRBD1 | TRBJ2-7
CASSFFARWETQYF | TGTGCCAGCAGCTTTTTTGCGCGGTGGGAGACCCAGTACTTC | TRBV7-6 | - | - | TRBJ2-5
CASSLGTGETGELFF | TGCGCCAGCAGCTTGGGGACAGGGGAAACCGGGGAGCTGTTTTTT | TRBV5-1 | - | TRBD1 | TRBJ2-2
CASAGPGGLLLNEQFF | TGTGCCAGCGCAGGACCAGGCGGGCTGTTGCTGAATGAGCAGTTCTTC | TRBV7-2 | - | - | TRBJ2-1
CASSLVAGGPDTQYF | TGTGCCAGCAGCTTAGTAGCGGGGGGGCCGGATACGCAGTATTTT | TRBV5-4 | - | TRBD2 | TRBJ2-3
CASSLSSFFGGDKETQYF | TGTGCCAGCAGCCTCTCCTCATTTTTCGGGGGGGACAAAGAGACCCAGTACTTC | TRBV3-1/TRBV3-2 | - | TRBD2 | TRBJ2-5
CSASWGGSAFF | TGCAGTGCTAGTTGGGGGGGCTCCGCTTTCTTT | TRBV20-1 | - | - | TRBJ1-1
CATSDLSDSRWEQYF | TGTGCCACCAGTGATTTGTCGGACAGCCGGTGGGAGCAGTACTTC | TRBV24-1 | few | - | TRBJ2-7
CASSPRAREDTQYF | TGTGCCAGCTCACCCCGGGCTAGGGAGGATACGCAGTATTTT | TRBV18 | - | - | TRBJ2-3
CASRDRVGKLFF | TGTGCCAGCAGGGACCGGGTGGGGAAACTGTTTTTT | TRBV2 | few | - | TRBJ1-4
CASSRDSGTDTQYF | TGCGCCAGCAGCCGGGACTCGGGCACAGATACGCAGTATTTT | TRBV5-1 | few | - | TRBJ2-3
CASRDKTGGSVSPLHF | TGTGCCAGTAGAGATAAGACAGGGGGTTCTGTATCACCCCTCCACTTT | TRBV19 | - | TRBD1 | TRBJ1-6
CASSVTGSTDTQYF | TGCGCCAGCAGTGTTACCGGGAGCACAGATACGCAGTATTTT | TRBV10-2 | - | - | TRBJ2-3
CASSQGNTEAFF | TGTGCCAGCAGCCAGGGGAACACTGAAGCTTTCTTT | TRBV3-1/TRBV3-2 | - | - | TRBJ1-1
CASSAGTRGSTGELFF | TGTGCCAGCAGCGCCGGGACCAGGGGTAGCACCGGGGAGCTGTTTTTT | TRBV5-6 | - | - | TRBJ2-2
CASSYTGTLYEQYF | TGTGCCAGCAGTTACACCGGGACACTATACGAGCAGTACTTC | TRBV6-2/TRBV6-3 | - | - | TRBJ2-7
CASSLGTGTYEQYF | TGTGCCAGCAGTTTGGGGACAGGGACCTACGAGCAGTACTTC | TRBV2 | - | TRBD1 | TRBJ2-7
CASSDNLGKVNSPLHF | TGTGCCAGCAGCGACAACCTGGGGAAAGTTAATTCACCCCTCCACTTT | TRBV7-9 | once | - | TRBJ1-6
CASSLRGDTQYF | TGCGCCAGCAGCTTGAGGGGCGATACGCAGTATTTT | TRBV5-1 | - | - | TRBJ2-3
CASSGTGLEQYF | TGTGCCAGCAGTGGAACGGGGCTCGAGCAGTACTTC | TRBV2 | - | - | TRBJ2-7
CASSPKVMNTEAFF | TGTGCCAGCAGCCCGAAAGTAATGAACACTGAAGCTTTCTTT | TRBV14 | - | - | TRBJ1-1
CASSLGAAGFTGELFF | TGTGCCAGCAGCTTAGGCGCGGCAGGGTTCACCGGGGAGCTGTTTTTT | TRBV11-3 | - | - | TRBJ2-2
CASSPTGSSGNTIYF | TGTGCCAGCAGCCCTACGGGGAGCTCTGGAAACACCATATATTTT | TRBV11-2 | - | - | TRBJ1-3
CASSEGTYRALYGYTF | TGTGCCAGCAGTGAAGGGACCTACAGGGCTCTCTATGGCTACACCTTC | TRBV2 | - | - | TRBJ1-2
CASSPSRQVYNSPLHF | TGTGCCAGCAGCCCAAGCAGACAGGTCTATAATTCACCCCTCCACTTT | TRBV21-1 | - | - | TRBJ1-6
CASSSWTGNYGYTF | TGCGCCAGCAGCTCCTGGACAGGGAACTATGGCTACACCTTC | TRBV5-1 | - | TRBD1 | TRBJ1-2
CASSPGVFSNQPQHF | TGTGCCAGCTCACCAGGAGTTTTTTCGAATCAGCCCCAGCATTTT | TRBV18 | - | - | TRBJ1-5
CASSQGGLGEQYF | TGTGCCAGCAGCCAAGGGGGGCTGGGCGAGCAGTACTTC | TRBV3-1/TRBV3-2 | - | - | TRBJ2-7
CASREGGRAEAFF | TGTGCCAGCAGAGAAGGAGGGAGGGCTGAAGCTTTCTTT | TRBV27 | - | - | TRBJ1-1
CASSRRGQSTSGANVLTF | TGTGCCAGCTCACGCCGGGGACAGTCTACCTCTGGGGCCAACGTCCTGACTTTC | TRBV18 | once | TRBD1 | TRBJ2-6
CSVEWWDTEAFF | TGCAGCGTTGAATGGTGGGACACTGAAGCTTTCTTT | TRBV29-1 | - | - | TRBJ1-1
CASSQVGGTGVAFEQYF | TGCGCCAGCAGCCAAGTAGGTGGGACAGGGGTTGCGTTCGAGCAGTACTTC | TRBV4-1 | - | TRBD1 | TRBJ2-7
CASSPRTGWAGELFF | TGTGCCAGCAGCCCAAGGACAGGGTGGGCCGGGGAGCTGTTTTTT | TRBV7-2 | - | TRBD1 | TRBJ2-2
CAWSAKTPRDNQPQHF | TGTGCCTGGAGTGCTAAGACACCCCGGGACAATCAGCCCCAGCATTTT | TRBV30 | - | - | TRBJ1-5
CASSLLPLTYEQYF | TGTGCCAGCAGTCTACTCCCCCTAACCTACGAGCAGTACTTC | TRBV6-5 | - | - | TRBJ2-7
CSVGGQVSYEQYF | TGCAGCGTTGGGGGACAGGTCTCCTACGAGCAGTACTTC | TRBV29-1 | - | TRBD1 | TRBJ2-7
CASSFGRASYEQYF | TGTGCCAGCAGTTTCGGCAGGGCCTCCTACGAGCAGTACTTC | TRBV27 | - | - | TRBJ2-7
CATSRDSATTEAFF | TGTGCCACCAGCAGAGATTCAGCAACCACTGAAGCTTTCTTT | TRBV15 | - | - | TRBJ1-1
CASRRRDRNTEAFF | TGTGCCAGCAGGCGACGGGACAGGAACACTGAAGCTTTCTTT | TRBV5-4 | - | TRBD1 | TRBJ1-1
CASRRVGGYGYTF | TGTGCCAGCAGGAGGGTAGGGGGTTATGGCTACACCTTC | TRBV2 | - | - | TRBJ1-2
CASSLSFRSGGSLGETQYF | TGTGCCAGCAGCTTATCATTTAGGTCAGGGGGTAGCTTAGGGGAGACCCAGTACTTC | TRBV7-2 | - | TRBD1 | TRBJ2-5
CASSYSIREAKNIQYF | TGTGCCAGCAGTTACTCGATTAGGGAGGCCAAAAACATTCAGTACTTC | TRBV6-2/TRBV6-3 | - | - | TRBJ2-4
CASSLTTSGGAGYEQFF | TGTGCCAGCAGCTTAACTACTAGCGGGGGGGCTGGCTATGAGCAGTTCTTC | TRBV7-3 | - | TRBD2 | TRBJ2-1
CASSPPVVSGANVLTF | TGTGCCAGCAGCCCCCCCGTGGTCTCTGGGGCCAACGTCCTGACTTTC | TRBV7-9 | - | - | TRBJ2-6